This T cell receptor (beta chain) stems from a study of blood T cell repertoires in COVID-19. Original processing methods: Using reference gene primer amplification, nucleated cell counts were estimated. Generated by immunoSEQ multiplex PCR, the TCRdb table keeps only in-frame clones and is missing some. For V, J and clone size, that table is used; D and trimming come from the DNA. The sample contains 300,000 to 400,000 clones, 70% to 90% of which appear only once. The CDR3 loop spans 15 amino acids. V was shortened by 5 bases and J by 0 bases, with 11 bases between the two germline ends. Germline CDR1 reads PRHDT; CDR2 reads FYEKMQ (reference sequence).

The sequencing sample was made of peripheral blood. The chain recombines TRBV13 with TRBJ2-1, with a possible D match to TRBD2 (5 bases). The receptor was isolated from a human donor in a cohort sampled during active COVID-19. This chain's CDR3 is CASSPPRGSYNEQFF. DNA for the CDR3: TGTGCCAGCAGCCCACCTCGGGGCTCCTACAATGAGCAGTTCTTC.